Listed below are T cell receptor beta chains from one sample, sequenced in a study of glioma-infiltrating T cells. Using its own MiXCR run on the multiplex PCR reads, TCRdb lists one record per CDR3 protein. In the table there are about 130,000 distinct CDR3 sequences, more than 20% of which are singletons. Sequenced sample: glioma tissue, nonneoplastic brain tissue, or PBMCs (not recorded which). These receptors were taken from a human donor with low-grade glioma or glioblastoma, undergoing nonglioma brain surgery, or in good health (not recorded which). The CDR3 runs from the conserved cysteine through the conserved F or W. Fields, in order: CDR3 protein, CDR3 DNA, D gene, clone size, J gene, V gene. D genes are given only for firm matches. Rows give clone size only sometimes, using once, few, many, or a class for an expanded clone.

CDR3aa: CATAQSSYNSPLHF
CDR3nt: TGTGCCACCGCACAGAGCTCCTATAATTCACCCCTCCACTTT
d_gene: NA
abundance: NA
j_gene: TRBJ1-6
v_gene: TRBV19

CDR3aa: CASSIDWRQENQPQHF
CDR3nt: TGTGCCAGTAGTATAGATTGGAGACAGGAGAATCAGCCCCAGCATTTT
d_gene: NA
abundance: many
j_gene: TRBJ1-5
v_gene: TRBV19

CDR3aa: CASRGTGGYTDTQYF
CDR3nt: TGTGCCAGCAGAGGGACAGGGGGCTACACAGATACGCAGTATTTT
d_gene: TRBD1
abundance: NA
j_gene: TRBJ2-3
v_gene: TRBV7-9

CDR3aa: CASSEGHTNNSPLHF
CDR3nt: TGTGCCAGCAGTGAAGGACATACTAATAATTCACCCCTCCACTTT
d_gene: NA
abundance: few
j_gene: TRBJ1-6
v_gene: TRBV2

CDR3aa: CASSKGPLMTSGANVLTF
CDR3nt: TGTGCCAGCAGTAAGGGGCCATTGATGACCTCTGGGGCCAACGTCCTGACTTTC
d_gene: NA
abundance: NA
j_gene: TRBJ2-6
v_gene: TRBV27

CDR3aa: CASSPQQGITDTQYF
CDR3nt: TGTGCCAGCAGTCCCCAACAGGGTATAACAGATACGCAGTATTTT
d_gene: NA
abundance: medium-sized
j_gene: TRBJ2-3
v_gene: TRBV6-1

CDR3aa: CASRRQGGRGTEAFF
CDR3nt: TGTGCCAGCAGGCGACAGGGGGGGAGAGGAACTGAAGCTTTCTTT
d_gene: TRBD1
abundance: NA
j_gene: TRBJ1-1
v_gene: TRBV6-1

CDR3aa: CASSLAGGFAAFF
CDR3nt: TGTGCCAGCAGCTTAGCAGGGGGCTTCGCAGCTTTCTTT
d_gene: TRBD1
abundance: many
j_gene: TRBJ1-1
v_gene: TRBV7-9

CDR3aa: CSAGGGTSGAQETQYF
CDR3nt: TGCAGTGCAGGAGGAGGGACTAGCGGGGCCCAAGAGACCCAGTACTTC
d_gene: TRBD2
abundance: NA
j_gene: TRBJ2-5
v_gene: TRBV20-1

CDR3aa: CATSDSTPNTGELFF
CDR3nt: TGTGCCACCAGTGACTCAACACCTAACACCGGGGAGCTGTTTTTT
d_gene: NA
abundance: few
j_gene: TRBJ2-2
v_gene: TRBV24-1

CDR3aa: CSAREDNYGYTF
CDR3nt: TGCAGTGCTAGAGAGGACAACTATGGCTACACCTTC
d_gene: NA
abundance: NA
j_gene: TRBJ1-2
v_gene: TRBV20-1

CDR3aa: CATSGVGLAGGSFYNEQFF
CDR3nt: TGTGCCACCAGCGGCGTAGGACTAGCGGGCGGCAGTTTTTACAATGAGCAGTTCTTC
d_gene: TRBD2
abundance: many
j_gene: TRBJ2-1
v_gene: TRBV24-1

CDR3aa: CASSPSLGNYGYTF
CDR3nt: TGTGCCAGCAGTCCTTCGTTGGGGAACTATGGCTACACCTTC
d_gene: NA
abundance: many
j_gene: TRBJ1-2
v_gene: TRBV6-1

CDR3aa: CASSLIGGLAKDTQYF
CDR3nt: TGTGCCAGCAGCTTAATAGGTGGACTAGCAAAAGATACGCAGTATTTT
d_gene: TRBD2
abundance: few
j_gene: TRBJ2-3
v_gene: TRBV7-3

CDR3aa: CSVDRAGDPLTDTQYF
CDR3nt: TGCAGCGTTGACCGGGCAGGAGATCCATTAACAGATACGCAGTATTTT
d_gene: NA
abundance: NA
j_gene: TRBJ2-3
v_gene: TRBV29-1

CDR3aa: CSVAMGVGTEAFF
CDR3nt: TGCAGCGTTGCTATGGGGGTTGGGACTGAAGCTTTCTTT
d_gene: NA
abundance: few
j_gene: TRBJ1-1
v_gene: TRBV29-1

CDR3aa: CASSSGLATNTGELFF
CDR3nt: TGTGCCAGCAGCTCCGGACTAGCAACTAACACCGGGGAGCTGTTTTTT
d_gene: TRBD2
abundance: few
j_gene: TRBJ2-2
v_gene: TRBV7-9

CDR3aa: CASSYLDRAVDTQYF
CDR3nt: TGTGCCAGCAGCTACCTGGACAGGGCGGTAGATACGCAGTATTTT
d_gene: TRBD1
abundance: few
j_gene: TRBJ2-3
v_gene: TRBV5-4

CDR3aa: CASSLDLYQETQYF
CDR3nt: TGTGCCAGCAGCTTGGACCTGTACCAAGAGACCCAGTACTTC
d_gene: NA
abundance: NA
j_gene: TRBJ2-5
v_gene: TRBV11-2

CDR3aa: CANTKEGLIRTEAFF
CDR3nt: TGTGCCAACACCAAGGAGGGTTTAATTCGCACTGAAGCTTTCTTT
d_gene: NA
abundance: NA
j_gene: TRBJ1-1
v_gene: TRBV6-1

CDR3aa: CSARDRAVGEKLFF
CDR3nt: TGCAGTGCTAGAGATCGGGCAGTTGGGGAAAAACTGTTTTTT
d_gene: NA
abundance: many
j_gene: TRBJ1-4
v_gene: TRBV20-1

CDR3aa: CASSQDRGGTTEAFF
CDR3nt: TGTGCCAGCAGCCAAGATCGAGGGGGTACCACTGAAGCTTTCTTT
d_gene: NA
abundance: few
j_gene: TRBJ1-1
v_gene: TRBV4-2

CDR3aa: CSPKPGPELANYGYTF
CDR3nt: TGCAGTCCTAAACCGGGACCGGAGTTAGCTAACTATGGCTACACCTTC
d_gene: NA
abundance: few
j_gene: TRBJ1-2
v_gene: TRBV20-1

CDR3aa: CASSPRDRGRSEQFF
CDR3nt: TGCGCCAGCAGCCCCAGGGACAGGGGGCGAAGTGAGCAGTTCTTC
d_gene: TRBD1
abundance: few
j_gene: TRBJ2-1
v_gene: TRBV5-1

CDR3aa: CASSLAGSGQETQYF
CDR3nt: TGTGCCAGCAGCTTAGCTGGGTCAGGCCAAGAGACCCAGTACTTC
d_gene: NA
abundance: few
j_gene: TRBJ2-5
v_gene: TRBV7-2

CDR3aa: CASTPSGDQETQYF
CDR3nt: TGTGCCAGCACCCCTTCCGGCGACCAAGAGACCCAGTACTTC
d_gene: NA
abundance: NA
j_gene: TRBJ2-5
v_gene: TRBV12-3/TRBV12-4

CDR3aa: CASSTGGFWGTEAFF
CDR3nt: TGTGCCAGCAGCACAGGGGGGTTCTGGGGCACTGAAGCTTTCTTT
d_gene: TRBD1
abundance: few
j_gene: TRBJ1-1
v_gene: TRBV7-2

CDR3aa: CASSLGGGGVQETQHF
CDR3nt: TGTGCCAGCAGCTTAGGGGGCGGGGGGGTCCAAGAGACCCAGCATTTT
d_gene: NA
abundance: NA
j_gene: TRBJ1-5
v_gene: TRBV7-2

CDR3aa: CASSSGQARYQPQHF
CDR3nt: TGTGCCAGCAGTTCCGGACAGGCAAGGTATCAGCCCCAGCATTTT
d_gene: TRBD1
abundance: many
j_gene: TRBJ1-5
v_gene: TRBV27

CDR3aa: CASSFSSREAFF
CDR3nt: TGTGCCAGCAGTTTTAGTTCGCGGGAAGCTTTCTTT
d_gene: NA
abundance: NA
j_gene: TRBJ1-1
v_gene: TRBV12-3/TRBV12-4

CDR3aa: CASSQVASQVGNEQFF
CDR3nt: TGTGCCAGCAGCCAAGTAGCGTCCCAGGTCGGGAATGAGCAGTTCTTC
d_gene: NA
abundance: few
j_gene: TRBJ2-1
v_gene: TRBV4-2

CDR3aa: CASSLRPLGGLSNEQFF
CDR3nt: TGTGCCAGCAGCTTACGACCCTTGGGGGGGCTTAGCAATGAGCAGTTCTTC
d_gene: NA
abundance: NA
j_gene: TRBJ2-1
v_gene: TRBV7-3

CDR3aa: CASIGGRGRREAFF
CDR3nt: TGTGCCAGCATTGGGGGCAGGGGGCGGCGGGAAGCTTTCTTT
d_gene: TRBD1
abundance: few
j_gene: TRBJ1-1
v_gene: TRBV28

CDR3aa: CASSLRGYGYTF
CDR3nt: TGTGCCAGCAGCTTAAGGGGCTATGGCTACACCTTC
d_gene: NA
abundance: few
j_gene: TRBJ1-2
v_gene: TRBV7-2

CDR3aa: CASSMMGEQPQHF
CDR3nt: TGTGCCAGTAGTATGATGGGTGAACAGCCCCAGCATTTT
d_gene: NA
abundance: NA
j_gene: TRBJ1-5
v_gene: TRBV19

CDR3aa: CSASPLHDRESGPQHF
CDR3nt: TGCAGTGCTAGTCCGCTCCACGACAGAGAATCAGGGCCCCAGCATTTT
d_gene: NA
abundance: many
j_gene: TRBJ1-5
v_gene: TRBV20-1

CDR3aa: CASSLLLTGTNTEAFF
CDR3nt: TGTGCCAGCAGCTTACTATTAACAGGGACGAACACTGAAGCTTTCTTT
d_gene: NA
abundance: NA
j_gene: TRBJ1-1
v_gene: TRBV7-8

CDR3aa: CASSQDRSSRETQYF
CDR3nt: TGTGCCAGCAGCCAAGATAGGTCCAGCAGAGAGACCCAGTACTTC
d_gene: NA
abundance: NA
j_gene: TRBJ2-5
v_gene: TRBV4-2

CDR3aa: CASSSHRALNTEAFF
CDR3nt: TGTGCCAGCAGCTCACACAGGGCCCTGAACACTGAAGCTTTCTTT
d_gene: NA
abundance: NA
j_gene: TRBJ1-1
v_gene: TRBV6-5

CDR3aa: CSASRDLTDTQYF
CDR3nt: TGCAGTGCTAGCCGGGACCTCACAGATACGCAGTATTTT
d_gene: NA
abundance: NA
j_gene: TRBJ2-3
v_gene: TRBV20-1

CDR3aa: CSATGRMGYTF
CDR3nt: TGCAGTGCTACCGGACGCATGGGCTACACCTTC
d_gene: NA
abundance: many
j_gene: TRBJ1-2
v_gene: TRBV20-1

CDR3aa: CSATRLADTQYF
CDR3nt: TGCAGTGCTACCCGACTAGCAGATACGCAGTATTTT
d_gene: NA
abundance: few
j_gene: TRBJ2-3
v_gene: TRBV20-1

CDR3aa: CASSGDRRTNTGELFF
CDR3nt: TGTGCCAGCAGTGGGGACAGGAGAACGAACACCGGGGAGCTGTTTTTT
d_gene: TRBD1
abundance: few
j_gene: TRBJ2-2
v_gene: TRBV7-9

CDR3aa: CASSSAQGATDTQYF
CDR3nt: TGTGCCAGCAGCTCAGCACAGGGGGCCACAGATACGCAGTATTTT
d_gene: TRBD1
abundance: few
j_gene: TRBJ2-3
v_gene: TRBV7-2

CDR3aa: CASSPREGDTQYF
CDR3nt: TGTGCCAGCAGCCCCCGTGAGGGGGATACGCAGTATTTT
d_gene: NA
abundance: many
j_gene: TRBJ2-3
v_gene: TRBV27